This T cell receptor (beta chain) comes out of a study of T cell changes during pregnancy in multiple sclerosis. J gave up 5 bases and V 2 bases, and 12 bases lay outside the gene matches. From germline, CDR1 is SGHDT and CDR2 YYEEEE. CDR3 size: 16 residues. Profiled with immunoSEQ multiplex PCR; TCRdb holds only in-frame clones, not every one. The sample consists of around 50,000 clones, around 90% of them appearing once. The source of this sequence is a female donor with multiple sclerosis, enrolled in a pregnancy study. The genes are TRBV5-6 and TRBJ2-5; the match to TRBD1 covers 7 bases. The sequencing used CD4+ T cells from peripheral blood mononuclear cells, collected in the third trimester of pregnancy. CDR3 nucleotide sequence: TGTGCCAGCAGCTTTGACCCGGGACAGAGAGGGGAGACCCAGTACTTC. This gives the protein CASSFDPGQRGETQYF.